These 14 T cell receptor beta chains were all obtained from the same sample, sequenced in a study of blood T cell repertoires in COVID-19. TCRdb keeps only in-frame clones here, not all; method: immunoSEQ multiplex PCR. The repertoire consists of 55,000 to 80,000 clones, with approximately 88% occurring once and the leading ten covering 0.95% to 1.5%. Input material: peripheral blood. These receptors were obtained from a woman aged 55-69 years with acute or convalescent COVID-19.

The rearrangement uses TRBV7-2 and TRBJ2-5, with a weak D call TRBD2 (6 bases). The germline V gene has CDR1 SGHTA and CDR2 FQGNSA. Trimming removed 2 bases from V and 5 bases from J, with 12 bases in between. CDR3 length: 14 amino acids. The CDR3 here is CASSLYRGRETQYF. As DNA, the CDR3 is TGTGCCAGCAGCTTATATCGGGGGAGGGAGACCCAGTACTTC.

The rearrangement uses TRBV7-9 and TRBJ1-4; D is undetermined. Trimming shortened V by 1 base and J by 10 bases, and 13 bases separated the two germline ends. CDR3 length equals 14 residues. Germline CDR1 is SEHNR and CDR2 is FQNEAQ (reference sequence). The CDR3 coding sequence is TGTGCCAGCAGCTTAGGGGAGGTCGTTGGAAAACTGTTTTTT. Protein: CASSLGEVVGKLFF.

This sequence joins TRBV9 and TRBJ1-2; TRBD1 might be the D (6 bases). Germline V gene lookup returns CDR1 SGDLS and CDR2 YYNGEE. V was trimmed by 4 bases and J by 6 bases, leaving 28 bases between them. The CDR3 spans 18 residues. The CDR3, as DNA: TGTGCCAGCAGCCCCATGGGGGCAGGGTCGTTCCGCGTCGATGGCTACACCTTC. Translated, it gives CASSPMGAGSFRVDGYTF.

This chain uses TRBV25-1 with TRBJ1-4; TRBD1 might be the D (5 bases). Trimming took off 2 bases at V and 1 base at J, with 8 bases between the two ends. The CDR3 is made up of 15 amino acids. CDR1 is MGHDK, CDR2 SYGVNS, per germline. For the CDR3, the DNA is TGTGCCAGCAGTGAACAAACAGGAACTAATGAAAAACTGTTTTTT. Protein: CASSEQTGTNEKLFF. Drawing the rest from reference TRBV25-1 and TRBJ1-4, the complete variable domain is EADIYQTPRYLVIGTGKKITLECSQTMGHDKMYWYQQDPGMELHLIHYSYGVNSTEKGDLSSESTVSRIRTEHFPLTLESARPSHTSQYLCASSEQTGTNEKLFFGSGTQLSVL.

This chain uses TRBV7-9 with TRBJ1-1; D unclear. In germline, CDR1 is SEHNR, CDR2 FQNEAQ (reference sequence). CDR3 length: 12 residues. V lost 5 bases, J lost 10 bases, and 14 bases lay in between. The CDR3 protein is CASSPDGWRAFF. The CDR3 DNA sequence: TGTGCCAGCAGCCCAGATGGGTGGAGAGCTTTCTTT.

Written as DNA, the CDR3 is TGCGCCAGCAGCCAAGTTCAGCAGGGACAGGGCTATAATTCACCCCTCCACTTT. Translated: CASSQVQQGQGYNSPLHF. The chain has TRBV4-3 and TRBJ1-6, with 9 bases fitting TRBD1. CDR1 LGHNA and CDR2 YSLEER come from the germline V gene. Unmatched junction bases numbered 7, after V lost 1 base and J lost 3 bases. The CDR3 has 18 residues.

V is TRBV5-4 and J is TRBJ2-7; D possibly corresponds to TRBD1 (5 bases). Per germline, CDR1 SGHNT and CDR2 YYREEE (reference sequence). V was clipped by 0 bases and J by 4 bases, with 8 bases between them. This CDR3 region has 13 residues. The DNA of the CDR3 is TGTGCCAGCAGCTTGGACAGGCAGTACGAGCAGTACGTC. Protein product: CASSLDRQYEQYV.

The CDR3 region is CASAYGNQPQHF. In DNA, the CDR3 is TGTGCCAGCGCCTACGGGAATCAGCCCCAGCATTTT. The chain carries TRBV3-1 (or the pseudogene TRBV3-2) and TRBJ1-5, with D unclear. The CDR3 length is 12 residues. Germline V gene data show CDR1 as LGHDT and CDR2 as YNNKEL (reference sequence). V was trimmed by 8 bases and J by 4 bases, leaving 9 bases between them.

The chain combines TRBV9 with TRBJ2-5, with unresolved D. The CDR3 has 13 residues. Looked up from germline, CDR1 is SGDLS and CDR2 is YYNGEE. V was clipped by 3 bases and J by 1 base, with 7 bases between them. The CDR3 DNA sequence: TGTGCCAGCAGCGGGTCCAGCCAAGAGACCCAGTACTTC. Encoded protein: CASSGSSQETQYF.

V usage is TRBV6-5 and J usage is TRBJ1-3; no definite D call. The CDR3 runs 15 residues. Germline V gene data show CDR1 as MNHEY and CDR2 as SVGAGI. V lost 8 bases to trimming and J lost 0 bases, with 14 bases between them. CDR3 nucleotides: TGTGCCAGCCGGCTCGGGAGTAACTCTGGAAACACCATATATTTT. It codes for CASRLGSNSGNTIYF.

This chain joins TRBV6-2 or TRBV6-3 and TRBJ1-6, with TRBD1 identical over 7 bases. CDR3 size: 15 residues. Germline-derived CDR1 and CDR2 are MNHEY and SVGEGT. V was pared by 2 bases and J by 10 bases, with 8 bases of the junction left unmatched. DNA of the CDR3: TGTGCCAGCAGTTACGGGGCTACAGGGGTGTCACCCCTCCACTTT. This encodes CASSYGATGVSPLHF.

This sequence joins TRBV4-1 and TRBJ2-5; 9 bases agree with TRBD1. Losses at the gene ends were 2 bases for V and 6 bases for J; bases not matched to a gene: 7. The CDR3 consists of 15 residues. The germline V gene encodes CDR1 MGHRA and CDR2 YSYEKL. The CDR3 reads CASSQPTGGVKTQYF. CDR3 sequence (DNA): TGCGCCAGCAGCCAACCCACAGGGGGCGTAAAGACCCAGTACTTC.

The V and J genes are TRBV5-6 and TRBJ2-5; 8 bases line up with TRBD1. The CDR3 has 15 residues. Germline CDR1 is SGHDT and CDR2 is YYEEEE. V dropped 3 bases and J dropped 0; count of bases not matched to a gene: 4. CDR3 in amino acids: CASSWGQAYQETQYF. In DNA, the CDR3 is TGTGCCAGCAGCTGGGGACAGGCGTACCAAGAGACCCAGTACTTC.

This rearrangement joins TRBV15 to TRBJ2-2; 9 bases line up with TRBD2. CDR3 length: 17 amino acids. With V trimmed by 3 bases and J by 4 bases, 9 bases remained unmatched. Germline loops: CDR1 LNHNV, CDR2 YYDKDF (reference sequence). Here the CDR3 DNA reads TGTGCCACCAGCAGGGAAGGGCTAGCGGGAACCACCGGGGAGCTGTTTTTT. Translation: CATSREGLAGTTGELFF.